The T cell receptor (beta chain) under discussion was sequenced for a study of blood T cell repertoires in COVID-19. Using immunoSEQ multiplex PCR, the repertoire was profiled, and TCRdb retains in-frame clones only, with some absent. The sample gives 150,000 to 200,000 clones, about 88% of which show up once; 15% to 20% is in the top ten. Unmatched junction bases numbered 3, after V lost 3 bases and J lost 5 bases. The CDR3 has 14 residues. Germline CDR1 reads WSHSY; CDR2 reads SAAADI. This chain uses TRBV10-2 with TRBJ1-1, with 10 bases that match TRBD1. Sequencing used peripheral blood. The sequence was collected from a man in his fifties or sixties with active or convalescent COVID-19. The CDR3 bases are TGCGCCAGCAGTGAAGGACAGGGGGAAACTGAAGCTTTCTTT. The encoded protein is CASSEGQGETEAFF.